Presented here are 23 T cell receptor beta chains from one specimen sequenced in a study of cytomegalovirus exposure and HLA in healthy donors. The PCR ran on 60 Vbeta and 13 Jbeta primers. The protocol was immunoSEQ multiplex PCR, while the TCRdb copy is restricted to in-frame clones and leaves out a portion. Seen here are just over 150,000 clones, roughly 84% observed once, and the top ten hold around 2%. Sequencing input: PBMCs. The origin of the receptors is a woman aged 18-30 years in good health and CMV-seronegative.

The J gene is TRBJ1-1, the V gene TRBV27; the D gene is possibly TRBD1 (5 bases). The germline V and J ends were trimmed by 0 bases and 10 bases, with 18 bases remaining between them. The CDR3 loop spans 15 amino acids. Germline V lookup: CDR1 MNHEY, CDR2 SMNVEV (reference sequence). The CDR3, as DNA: TGTGCCAGCAGTTTATCCCGGACACCGTTTCACGCAGCTTTCTTT. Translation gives CASSLSRTPFHAAFF.

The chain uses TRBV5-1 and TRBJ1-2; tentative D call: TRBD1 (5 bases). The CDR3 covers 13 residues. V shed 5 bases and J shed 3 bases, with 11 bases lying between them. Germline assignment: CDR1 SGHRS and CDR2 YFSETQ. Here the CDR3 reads CASRPGGDYGYTF. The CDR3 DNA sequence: TGCGCCAGCAGGCCCGGGGGGGACTATGGCTACACCTTC.

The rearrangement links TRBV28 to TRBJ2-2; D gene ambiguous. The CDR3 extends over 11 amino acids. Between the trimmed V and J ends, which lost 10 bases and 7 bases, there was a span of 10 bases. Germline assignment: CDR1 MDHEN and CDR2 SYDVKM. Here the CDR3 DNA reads TGTGCCACCGAGATGAGCGGGGAGCTGTTTTTT. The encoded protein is CATEMSGELFF. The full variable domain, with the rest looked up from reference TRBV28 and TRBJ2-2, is DVKVTQSSRYLVKRTGEKVFLECVQDMDHENMFWYRQDPGLGLRLIYFSYDVKMKEKGDIPEGYSVSREKKERFSLILESASTNQTSMYLCATEMSGELFFGEGSRLTVL.

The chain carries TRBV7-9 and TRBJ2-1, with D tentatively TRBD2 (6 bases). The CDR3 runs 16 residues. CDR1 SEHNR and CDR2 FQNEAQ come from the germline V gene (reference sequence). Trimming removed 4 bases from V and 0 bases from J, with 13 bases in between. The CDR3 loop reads CASSSDGGSSYNEQFF. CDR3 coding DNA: TGTGCCAGCAGCTCCGATGGGGGGAGCTCCTACAATGAGCAGTTCTTC.

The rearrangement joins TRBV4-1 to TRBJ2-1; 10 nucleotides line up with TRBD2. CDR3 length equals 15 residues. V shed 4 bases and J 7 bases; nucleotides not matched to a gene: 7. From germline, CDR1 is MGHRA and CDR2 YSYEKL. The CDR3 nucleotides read TGCGCCAGCAGCCCGGGACTAGCGTGGGTGAATGAGCAGTTCTTC. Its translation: CASSPGLAWVNEQFF.

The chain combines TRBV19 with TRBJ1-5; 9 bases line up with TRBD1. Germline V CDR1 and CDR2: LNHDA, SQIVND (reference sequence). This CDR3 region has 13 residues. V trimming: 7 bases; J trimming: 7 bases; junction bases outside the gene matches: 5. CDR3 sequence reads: CASTDRGGQPQHF. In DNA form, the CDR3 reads TGTGCCAGTACGGACAGGGGTGGCCAGCCCCAGCATTTT.

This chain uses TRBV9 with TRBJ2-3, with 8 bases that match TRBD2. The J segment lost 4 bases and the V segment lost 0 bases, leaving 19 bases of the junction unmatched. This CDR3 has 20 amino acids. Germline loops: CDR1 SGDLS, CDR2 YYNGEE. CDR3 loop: CASSVASPGRASISADTQYF. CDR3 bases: TGTGCCAGCAGCGTAGCGTCTCCCGGGAGGGCCAGTATTAGTGCAGATACGCAGTATTTT.

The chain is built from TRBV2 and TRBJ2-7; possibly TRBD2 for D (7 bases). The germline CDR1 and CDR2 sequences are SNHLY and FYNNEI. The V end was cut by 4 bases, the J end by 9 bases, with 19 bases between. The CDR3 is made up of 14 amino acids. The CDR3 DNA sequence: TGTGCCAGCAGTGCTAGGGGGGGAAGAGGGGGGCAGTACTTC. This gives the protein CASSARGGRGGQYF.

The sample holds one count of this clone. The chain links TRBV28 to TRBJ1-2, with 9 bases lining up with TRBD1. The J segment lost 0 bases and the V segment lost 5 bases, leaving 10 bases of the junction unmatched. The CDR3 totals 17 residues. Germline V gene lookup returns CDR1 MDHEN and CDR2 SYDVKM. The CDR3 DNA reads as TGTGCCAGCAGTGAAGGACAGGGGTTCCTAGCTAACTATGGCTACACCTTC. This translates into CASSEGQGFLANYGYTF.

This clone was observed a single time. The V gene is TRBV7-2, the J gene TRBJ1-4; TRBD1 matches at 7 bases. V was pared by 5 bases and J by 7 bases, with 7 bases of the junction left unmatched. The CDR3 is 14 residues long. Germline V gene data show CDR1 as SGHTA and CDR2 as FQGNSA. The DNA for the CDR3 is TGTGCCAGCAGCCTTCGACAGGGCGGTGAAAAACTGTTTTTT. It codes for CASSLRQGGEKLFF.

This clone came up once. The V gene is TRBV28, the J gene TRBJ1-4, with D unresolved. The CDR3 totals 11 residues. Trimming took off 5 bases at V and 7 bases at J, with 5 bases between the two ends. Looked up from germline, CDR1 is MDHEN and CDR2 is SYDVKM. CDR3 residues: CASSRVEKLFF. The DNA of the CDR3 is TGTGCCAGCAGTCGGGTTGAAAAACTGTTTTTT.

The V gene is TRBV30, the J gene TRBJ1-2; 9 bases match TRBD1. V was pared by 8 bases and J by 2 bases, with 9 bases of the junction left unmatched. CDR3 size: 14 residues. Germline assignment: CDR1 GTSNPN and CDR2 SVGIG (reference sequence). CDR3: CAQFAGQGNYGYTF. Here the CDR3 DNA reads TGTGCCCAGTTCGCGGGACAGGGAAACTATGGCTACACCTTC.

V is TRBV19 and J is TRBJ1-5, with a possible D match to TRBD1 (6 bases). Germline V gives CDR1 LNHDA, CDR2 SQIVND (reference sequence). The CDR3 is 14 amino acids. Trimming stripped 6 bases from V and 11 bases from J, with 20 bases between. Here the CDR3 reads CASRLQGKAATQHF. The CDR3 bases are TGTGCCAGTAGGTTACAGGGTAAGGCGGCGACCCAGCATTTT. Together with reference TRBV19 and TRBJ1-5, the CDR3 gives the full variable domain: DGGITQSPKYLFRKEGQNVTLSCEQNLNHDAMYWYRQDPGQGLRLIYYSQIVNDFQKGDIAEGYSVSREKKESFPLTVTSAQKNPTAFYLCASRLQGKAATQHFGDGTRLSIL.

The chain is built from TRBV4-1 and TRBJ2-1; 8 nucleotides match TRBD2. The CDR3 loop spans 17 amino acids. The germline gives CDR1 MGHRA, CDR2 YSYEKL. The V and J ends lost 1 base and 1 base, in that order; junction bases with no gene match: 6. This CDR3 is CASSQGATGGSYNEQFF. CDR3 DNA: TGCGCCAGCAGCCAAGGTGCGACGGGGGGGTCCTACAATGAGCAGTTCTTC.

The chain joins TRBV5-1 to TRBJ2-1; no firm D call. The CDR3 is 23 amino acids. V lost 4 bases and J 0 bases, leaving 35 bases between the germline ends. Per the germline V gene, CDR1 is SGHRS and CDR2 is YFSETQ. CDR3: CASSHASQSLPLFRRSSYNEQFF. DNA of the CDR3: TGCGCCAGCAGCCACGCTTCTCAATCTTTGCCCTTATTTAGGCGGAGCTCCTACAATGAGCAGTTCTTC.

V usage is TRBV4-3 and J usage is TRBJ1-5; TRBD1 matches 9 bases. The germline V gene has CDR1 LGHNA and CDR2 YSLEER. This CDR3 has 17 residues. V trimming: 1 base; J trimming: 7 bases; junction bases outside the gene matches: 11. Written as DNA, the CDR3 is TGCGCCAGCAGCCAAGGAGTGGGACAGGGCCTTCAGCAGCCCCAGCATTTT. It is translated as CASSQGVGQGLQQPQHF.

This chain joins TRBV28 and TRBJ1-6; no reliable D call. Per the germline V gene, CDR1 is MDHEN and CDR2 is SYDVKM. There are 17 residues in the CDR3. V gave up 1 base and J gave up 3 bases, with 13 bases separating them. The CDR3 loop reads CASSLLRQLDYNSPLHF. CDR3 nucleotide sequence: TGTGCCAGCAGTTTATTGAGGCAGTTAGACTATAATTCACCCCTCCACTTT.

CDR3 protein: CAIREGDRASQPQHF. In DNA form, the CDR3 reads TGTGCCATCAGGGAGGGGGACAGGGCTAGTCAGCCCCAGCATTTT. This chain uses TRBV10-3 with TRBJ1-5; 9 bases fit TRBD1. Germline V lookup: CDR1 ENHRY, CDR2 SYGVKD. The CDR3 is 15 amino acids. V gave up 6 bases and J gave up 6 bases; unmatched junction bases: 9.

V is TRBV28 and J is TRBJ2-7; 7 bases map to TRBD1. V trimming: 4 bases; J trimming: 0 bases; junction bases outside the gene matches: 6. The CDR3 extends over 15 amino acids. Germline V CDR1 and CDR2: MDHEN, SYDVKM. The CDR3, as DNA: TGTGCCAGCAGTTCGGGACAGCAGAGCTCCTACGAGCAGTACTTC. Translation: CASSSGQQSSYEQYF.

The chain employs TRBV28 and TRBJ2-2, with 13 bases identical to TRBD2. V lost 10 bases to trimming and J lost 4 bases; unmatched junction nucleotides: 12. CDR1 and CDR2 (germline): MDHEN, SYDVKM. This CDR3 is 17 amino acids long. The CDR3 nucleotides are TGTGCCACCTGTGGACTAGCGGGAGAACTCGGCACCGGGGAGCTGTTTTTT. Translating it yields CATCGLAGELGTGELFF.

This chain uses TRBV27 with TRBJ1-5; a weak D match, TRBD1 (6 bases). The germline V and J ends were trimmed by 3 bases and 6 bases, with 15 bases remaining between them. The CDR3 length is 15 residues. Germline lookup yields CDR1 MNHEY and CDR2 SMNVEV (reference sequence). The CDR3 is CASSLRPGVGQPQHF. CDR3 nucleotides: TGTGCCAGCAGTTTGAGGCCAGGGGTAGGTCAGCCCCAGCATTTT.

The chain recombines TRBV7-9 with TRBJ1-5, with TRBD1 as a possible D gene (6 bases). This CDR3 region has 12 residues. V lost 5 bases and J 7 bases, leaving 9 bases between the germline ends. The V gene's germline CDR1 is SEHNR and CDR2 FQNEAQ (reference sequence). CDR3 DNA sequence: TGTGCCAGCAGCCCGGACAGCCAGCCCCAGCATTTT. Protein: CASSPDSQPQHF. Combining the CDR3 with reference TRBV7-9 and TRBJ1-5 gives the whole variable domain DTGVSQNPRHKITKRGQNVTFRCDPISEHNRLYWYRQTLGQGPEFLTYFQNEAQLEKSRLLSDRFSAERPKGSFSTLEIQRTEQGDSAMYLCASSPDSQPQHFGDGTRLSIL.

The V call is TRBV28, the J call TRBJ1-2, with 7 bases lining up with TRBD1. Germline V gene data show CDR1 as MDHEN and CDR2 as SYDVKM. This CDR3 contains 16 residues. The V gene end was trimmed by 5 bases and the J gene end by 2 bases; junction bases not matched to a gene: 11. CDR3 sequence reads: CASSPFDRELNYGYTF. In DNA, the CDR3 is TGTGCCAGCAGTCCGTTTGACAGGGAGCTAAACTATGGCTACACCTTC.